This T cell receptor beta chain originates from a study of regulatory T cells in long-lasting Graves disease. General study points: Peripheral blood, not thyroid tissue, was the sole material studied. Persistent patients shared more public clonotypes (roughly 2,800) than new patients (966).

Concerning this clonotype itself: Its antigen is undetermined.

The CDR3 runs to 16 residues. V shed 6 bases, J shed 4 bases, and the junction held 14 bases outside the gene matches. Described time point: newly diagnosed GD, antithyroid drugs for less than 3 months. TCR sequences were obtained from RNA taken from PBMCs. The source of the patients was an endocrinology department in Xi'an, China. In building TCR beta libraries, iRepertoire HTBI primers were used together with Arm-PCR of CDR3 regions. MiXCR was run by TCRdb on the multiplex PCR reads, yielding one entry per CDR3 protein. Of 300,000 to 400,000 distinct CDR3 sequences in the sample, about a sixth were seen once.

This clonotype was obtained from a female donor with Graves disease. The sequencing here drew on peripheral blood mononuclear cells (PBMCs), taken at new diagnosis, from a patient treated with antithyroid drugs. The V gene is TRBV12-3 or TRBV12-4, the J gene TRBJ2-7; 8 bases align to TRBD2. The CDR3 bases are TGTGCCAGCAGCCCGACCGGGGTAGCGGGGCTTTACGAGCAGTACTTC. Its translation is CASSPTGVAGLYEQYF.